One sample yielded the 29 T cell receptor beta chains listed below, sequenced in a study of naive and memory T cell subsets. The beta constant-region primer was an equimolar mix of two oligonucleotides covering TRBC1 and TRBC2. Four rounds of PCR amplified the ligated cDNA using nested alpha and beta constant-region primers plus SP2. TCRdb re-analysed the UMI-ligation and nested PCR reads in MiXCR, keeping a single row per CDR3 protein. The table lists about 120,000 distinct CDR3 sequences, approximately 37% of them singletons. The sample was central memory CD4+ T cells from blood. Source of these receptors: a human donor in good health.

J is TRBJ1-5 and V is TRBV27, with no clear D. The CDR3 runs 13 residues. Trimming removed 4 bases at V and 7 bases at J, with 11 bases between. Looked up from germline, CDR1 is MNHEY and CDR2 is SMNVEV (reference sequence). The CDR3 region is CASSYSSTQPQHF. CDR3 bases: TGTGCCAGCAGTTATAGTTCGACCCAGCCCCAGCATTTT.

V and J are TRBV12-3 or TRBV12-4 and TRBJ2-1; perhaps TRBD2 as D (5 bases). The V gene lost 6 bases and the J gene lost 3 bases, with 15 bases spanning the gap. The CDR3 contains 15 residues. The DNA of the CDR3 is TGTGCCAGCAGCTCGAAAAGAGGGAGCTACAATGAGCAGTTCTTC. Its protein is CASSSKRGSYNEQFF.

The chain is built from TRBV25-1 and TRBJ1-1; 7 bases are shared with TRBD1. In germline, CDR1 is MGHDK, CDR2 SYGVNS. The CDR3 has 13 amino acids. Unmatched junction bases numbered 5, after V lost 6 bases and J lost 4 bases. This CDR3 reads CASRRGPGTEAFF. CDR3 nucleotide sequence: TGTGCCAGCAGGAGGGGGCCGGGCACTGAAGCTTTCTTT.

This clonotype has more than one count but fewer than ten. For the CDR3, the DNA is TGCGCCAGCAGCCAAAACGGCTTTTCCGGGGAGCTGTTTTTT. Its protein product is CASSQNGFSGELFF. The chain employs TRBV4-3 and TRBJ2-2; D unresolved. Per germline, CDR1 LGHNA and CDR2 YSLEER. V gave up 2 bases and J gave up 6 bases, with 10 bases separating them. This CDR3 is 14 amino acids long.

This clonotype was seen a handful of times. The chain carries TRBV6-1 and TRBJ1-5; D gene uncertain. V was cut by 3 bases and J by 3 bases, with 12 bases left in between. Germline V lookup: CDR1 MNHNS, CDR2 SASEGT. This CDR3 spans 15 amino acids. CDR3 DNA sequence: TGTGCCAGCAGTGAGGCCCTAGGATACAATCAGCCCCAGCATTTT. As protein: CASSEALGYNQPQHF.

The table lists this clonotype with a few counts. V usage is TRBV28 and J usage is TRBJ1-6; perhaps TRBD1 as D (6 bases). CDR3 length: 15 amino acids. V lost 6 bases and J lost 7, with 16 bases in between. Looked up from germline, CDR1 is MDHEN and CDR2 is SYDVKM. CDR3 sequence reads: CASRPQGGGNSPLHF. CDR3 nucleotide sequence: TGTGCCAGCAGGCCACAGGGTGGTGGCAATTCACCCCTCCACTTT.

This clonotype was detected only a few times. The CDR3 sequence: CSATFRARRGSPLHF. The CDR3 nucleotides read TGCAGTGCCACCTTTAGGGCCCGAAGGGGGTCACCCCTCCACTTT. The V call is TRBV20-1, the J call TRBJ1-6; D perhaps matches TRBD1 (6 bases). Germline values: CDR1 DFQATT, CDR2 SNEGSKA (reference sequence). The ends were cut back, 6 bases at V and 10 bases at J, with 22 bases in the middle. This CDR3 has 15 residues.

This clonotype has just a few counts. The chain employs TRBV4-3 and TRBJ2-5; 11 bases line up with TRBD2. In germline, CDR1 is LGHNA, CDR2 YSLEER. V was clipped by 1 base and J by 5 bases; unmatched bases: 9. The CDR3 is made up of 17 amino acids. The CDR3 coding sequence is TGCGCCAGCAGCCAAGGGCAGAGACTAGCGGGACATGAGACCCAGTACTTC. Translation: CASSQGQRLAGHETQYF.

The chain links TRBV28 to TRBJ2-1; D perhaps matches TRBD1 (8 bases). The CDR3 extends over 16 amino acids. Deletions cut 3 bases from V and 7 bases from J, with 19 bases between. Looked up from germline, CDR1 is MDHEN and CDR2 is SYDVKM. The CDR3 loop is CASSFSLQGGWNEQFF. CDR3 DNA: TGTGCCAGCAGTTTCTCCCTACAGGGGGGGTGGAATGAGCAGTTCTTC. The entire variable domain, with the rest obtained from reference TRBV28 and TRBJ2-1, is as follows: DVKVTQSSRYLVKRTGEKVFLECVQDMDHENMFWYRQDPGLGLRLIYFSYDVKMKEKGDIPEGYSVSREKKERFSLILESASTNQTSMYLCASSFSLQGGWNEQFFGPGTRLTVL.

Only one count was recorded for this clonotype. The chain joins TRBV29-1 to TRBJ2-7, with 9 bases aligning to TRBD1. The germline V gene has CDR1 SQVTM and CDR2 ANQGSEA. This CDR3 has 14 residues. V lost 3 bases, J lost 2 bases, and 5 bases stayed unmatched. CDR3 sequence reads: CSVEQGQGTYEQYF. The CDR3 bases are TGCAGCGTTGAGCAGGGACAGGGAACCTACGAGCAGTACTTC.

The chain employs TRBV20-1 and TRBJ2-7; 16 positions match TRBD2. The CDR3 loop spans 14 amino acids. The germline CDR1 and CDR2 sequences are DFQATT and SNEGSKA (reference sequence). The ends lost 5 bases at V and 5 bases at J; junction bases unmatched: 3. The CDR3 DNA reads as TGCAGTGCTGGAGGGACTAGCGGGAGGGACGAGCAGTACTTC. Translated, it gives CSAGGTSGRDEQYF.

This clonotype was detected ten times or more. The CDR3 loop reads CSALGLGANEQFF. CDR3 sequence (DNA): TGCAGTGCTCTGGGACTAGGCGCCAATGAGCAGTTCTTC. The rearrangement links TRBV20-1 to TRBJ2-1, with 8 bases lining up with TRBD2. V was pared by 5 bases and J by 6 bases, with 6 bases of the junction left unmatched. Germline V CDR1 and CDR2: DFQATT, SNEGSKA (reference sequence). This CDR3 contains 13 residues.

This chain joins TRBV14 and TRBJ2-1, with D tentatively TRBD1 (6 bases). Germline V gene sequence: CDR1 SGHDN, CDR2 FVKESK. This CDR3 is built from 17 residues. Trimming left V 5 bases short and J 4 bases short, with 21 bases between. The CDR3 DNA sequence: TGTGCCAGCAGCACTCACCCCCCCGGGACACTTTACAATGAGCAGTTCTTC. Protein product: CASSTHPPGTLYNEQFF. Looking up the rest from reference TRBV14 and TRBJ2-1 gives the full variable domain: EAGVTQFPSHSVIEKGQTVTLRCDPISGHDNLYWYRRVMGKEIKFLLHFVKESKQDESGMPNNRFLAERTGGTYSTLKVQPAELEDSGVYFCASSTHPPGTLYNEQFFGPGTRLTVL.

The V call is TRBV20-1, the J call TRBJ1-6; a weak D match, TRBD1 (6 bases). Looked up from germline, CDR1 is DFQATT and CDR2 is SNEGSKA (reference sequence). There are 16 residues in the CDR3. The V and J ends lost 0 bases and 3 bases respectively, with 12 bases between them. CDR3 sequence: CSARDPVQGYNSPLHF. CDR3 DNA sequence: TGCAGTGCTAGAGATCCCGTACAGGGCTATAATTCACCCCTCCACTTT.

CDR3 loop: CASSKQGAWNTEAFF. The CDR3 DNA is TGTGCCAGCAGTAAACAGGGGGCGTGGAACACTGAAGCTTTCTTT. The chain employs TRBV7-9 and TRBJ1-1; 9 bases match TRBD1. V was clipped by 6 bases and J by 1 base; unmatched bases: 6. Germline CDR1 reads SEHNR; CDR2 reads FQNEAQ (reference sequence). The CDR3 runs 15 residues.

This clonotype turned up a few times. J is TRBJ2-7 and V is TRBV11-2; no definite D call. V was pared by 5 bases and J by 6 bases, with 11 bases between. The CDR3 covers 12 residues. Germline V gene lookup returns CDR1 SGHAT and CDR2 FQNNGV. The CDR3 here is CASSPNLFEQYF. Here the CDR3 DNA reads TGTGCCAGCAGCCCGAATCTTTTCGAGCAGTACTTC.

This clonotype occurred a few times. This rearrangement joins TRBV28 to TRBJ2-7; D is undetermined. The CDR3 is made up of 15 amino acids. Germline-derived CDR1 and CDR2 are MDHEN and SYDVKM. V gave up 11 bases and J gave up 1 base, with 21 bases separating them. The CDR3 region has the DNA TGTGCCTCAAAGGTTGGGTCCACTTCGTCCTACGAGCAGTACTTC. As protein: CASKVGSTSSYEQYF.

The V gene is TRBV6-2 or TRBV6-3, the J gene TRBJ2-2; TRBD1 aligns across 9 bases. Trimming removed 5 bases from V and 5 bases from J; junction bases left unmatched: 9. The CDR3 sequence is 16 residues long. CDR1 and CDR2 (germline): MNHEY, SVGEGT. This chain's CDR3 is CASSRTGTGRTGELFF. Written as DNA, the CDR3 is TGTGCCAGCAGTAGGACAGGGACAGGGCGAACCGGGGAGCTGTTTTTT.

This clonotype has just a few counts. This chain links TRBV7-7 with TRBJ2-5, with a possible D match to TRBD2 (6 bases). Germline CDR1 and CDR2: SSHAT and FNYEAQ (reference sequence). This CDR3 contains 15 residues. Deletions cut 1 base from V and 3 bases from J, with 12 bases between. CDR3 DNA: TGTGCCAGCAGCTTAGTCGGGGGAGAGGAAGAGACCCAGTACTTC. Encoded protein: CASSLVGGEEETQYF. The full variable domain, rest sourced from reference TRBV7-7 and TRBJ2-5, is GAGVSQSPRYKVTKRGQDVTLRCDPISSHATLYWYQQALGQGPEFLTYFNYEAQPDKSGLPSDRFSAERPEGSISTLTIQRTEQRDSAMYRCASSLVGGEEETQYFGPGTRLLVL.

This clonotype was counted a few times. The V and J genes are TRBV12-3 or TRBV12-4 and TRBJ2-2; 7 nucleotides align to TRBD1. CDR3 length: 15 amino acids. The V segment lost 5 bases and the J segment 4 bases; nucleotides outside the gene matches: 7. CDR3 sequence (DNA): TGTGCCAGCAGTCTAGACAGGGTACGCACCGGGGAGCTGTTTTTT. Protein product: CASSLDRVRTGELFF.

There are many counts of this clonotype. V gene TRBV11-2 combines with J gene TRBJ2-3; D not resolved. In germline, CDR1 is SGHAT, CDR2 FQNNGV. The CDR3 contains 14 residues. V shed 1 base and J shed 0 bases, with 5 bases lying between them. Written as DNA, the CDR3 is TGTGCCAGCAGCTTAGTTCAGAGCACAGATACGCAGTATTTT. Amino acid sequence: CASSLVQSTDTQYF.

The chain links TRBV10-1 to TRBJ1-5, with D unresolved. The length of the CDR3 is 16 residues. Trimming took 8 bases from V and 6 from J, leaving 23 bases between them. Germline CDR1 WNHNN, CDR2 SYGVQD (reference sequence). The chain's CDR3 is CASASQKGPRSQPQHF. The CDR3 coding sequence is TGCGCCAGCGCCTCTCAGAAAGGGCCGAGGAGTCAGCCCCAGCATTTT.

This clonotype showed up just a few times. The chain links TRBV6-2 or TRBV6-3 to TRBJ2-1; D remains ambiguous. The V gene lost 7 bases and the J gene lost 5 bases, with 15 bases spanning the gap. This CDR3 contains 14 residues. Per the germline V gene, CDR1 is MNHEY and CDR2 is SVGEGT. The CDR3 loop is CASTSGNKHNEQFF. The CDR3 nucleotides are TGTGCCAGCACCTCCGGCAACAAGCACAATGAGCAGTTCTTC.

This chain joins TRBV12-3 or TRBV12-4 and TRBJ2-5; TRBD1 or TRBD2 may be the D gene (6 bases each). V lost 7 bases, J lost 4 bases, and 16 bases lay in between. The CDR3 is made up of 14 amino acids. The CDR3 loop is CASTLHGGAETQYF. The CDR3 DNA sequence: TGTGCCAGCACCCTACACGGGGGCGCAGAGACCCAGTACTTC.

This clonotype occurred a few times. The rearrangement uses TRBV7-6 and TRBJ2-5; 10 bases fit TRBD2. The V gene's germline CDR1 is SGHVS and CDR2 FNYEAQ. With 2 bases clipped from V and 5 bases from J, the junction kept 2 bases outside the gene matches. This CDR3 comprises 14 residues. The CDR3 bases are TGTGCCAGCAGCTTAAGCGGGAGGGGTGAGACCCAGTACTTC. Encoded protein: CASSLSGRGETQYF.

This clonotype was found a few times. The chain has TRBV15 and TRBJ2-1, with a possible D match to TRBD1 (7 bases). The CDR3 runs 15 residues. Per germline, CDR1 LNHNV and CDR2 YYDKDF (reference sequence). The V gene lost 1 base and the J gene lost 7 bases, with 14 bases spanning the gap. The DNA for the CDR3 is TGTGCCACCAGCAGAGTACGGCAGGGGGGTAATGAGCAGTTCTTC. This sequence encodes CATSRVRQGGNEQFF.

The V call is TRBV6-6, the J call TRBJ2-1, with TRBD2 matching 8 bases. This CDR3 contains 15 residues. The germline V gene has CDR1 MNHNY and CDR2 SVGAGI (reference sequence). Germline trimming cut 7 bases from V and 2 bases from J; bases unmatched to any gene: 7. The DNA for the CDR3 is TGTGCCAGCACCACCGGGGGGGGGGCCTACAATGAGCAGTTCTTC. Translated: CASTTGGGAYNEQFF.

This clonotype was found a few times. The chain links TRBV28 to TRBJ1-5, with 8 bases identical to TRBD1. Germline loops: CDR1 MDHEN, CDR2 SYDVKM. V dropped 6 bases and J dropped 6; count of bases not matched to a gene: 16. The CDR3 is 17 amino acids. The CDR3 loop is CASSAIFDRGRSQPQHF. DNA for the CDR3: TGTGCCAGCAGCGCTATCTTTGACAGGGGAAGGAGTCAGCCCCAGCATTTT.

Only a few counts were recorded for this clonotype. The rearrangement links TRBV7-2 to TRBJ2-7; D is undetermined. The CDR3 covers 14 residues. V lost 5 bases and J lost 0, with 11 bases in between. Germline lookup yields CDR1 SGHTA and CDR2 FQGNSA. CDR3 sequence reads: CASSRYESSYEQYF. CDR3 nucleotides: TGTGCCAGCAGCCGATACGAAAGCTCCTACGAGCAGTACTTC.